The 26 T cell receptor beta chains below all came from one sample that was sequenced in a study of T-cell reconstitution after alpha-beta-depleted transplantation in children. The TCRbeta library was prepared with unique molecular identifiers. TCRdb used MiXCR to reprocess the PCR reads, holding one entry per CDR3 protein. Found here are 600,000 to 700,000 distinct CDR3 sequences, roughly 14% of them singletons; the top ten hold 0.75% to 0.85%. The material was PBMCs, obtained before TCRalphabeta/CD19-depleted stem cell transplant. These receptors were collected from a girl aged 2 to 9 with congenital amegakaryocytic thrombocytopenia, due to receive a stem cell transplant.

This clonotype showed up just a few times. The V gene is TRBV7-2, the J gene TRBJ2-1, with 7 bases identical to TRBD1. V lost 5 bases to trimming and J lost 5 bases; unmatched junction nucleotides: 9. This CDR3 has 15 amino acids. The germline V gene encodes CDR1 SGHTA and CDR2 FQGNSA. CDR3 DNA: TGTGCCAGCAGCGGCCGGACAGGATGGGACAATGAGCAGTTCTTC. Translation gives CASSGRTGWDNEQFF.

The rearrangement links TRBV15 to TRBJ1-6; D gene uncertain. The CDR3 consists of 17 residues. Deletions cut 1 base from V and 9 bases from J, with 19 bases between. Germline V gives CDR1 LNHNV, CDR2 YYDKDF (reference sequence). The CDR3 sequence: CATSRGMAGPEGSPLHF. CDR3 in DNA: TGTGCCACCAGCAGAGGAATGGCGGGCCCAGAGGGTTCACCCCTCCACTTT.

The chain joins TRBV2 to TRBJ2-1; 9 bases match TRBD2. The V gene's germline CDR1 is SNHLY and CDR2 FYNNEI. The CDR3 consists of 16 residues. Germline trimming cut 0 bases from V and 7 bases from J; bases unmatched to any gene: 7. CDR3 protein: CASSEARVAGANEQFF. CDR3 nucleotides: TGTGCCAGCAGTGAAGCGCGGGTAGCGGGAGCGAATGAGCAGTTCTTC.

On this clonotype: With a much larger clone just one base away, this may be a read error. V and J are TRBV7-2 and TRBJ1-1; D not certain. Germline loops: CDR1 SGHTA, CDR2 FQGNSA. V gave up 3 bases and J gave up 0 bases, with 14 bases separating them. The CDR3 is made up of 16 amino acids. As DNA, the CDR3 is TGTGCCAGCAGCTTTGTTGGGGAGAGTATGAACACTGAAGCTTTCTTT. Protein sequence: CASSFVGESMNTEAFF.

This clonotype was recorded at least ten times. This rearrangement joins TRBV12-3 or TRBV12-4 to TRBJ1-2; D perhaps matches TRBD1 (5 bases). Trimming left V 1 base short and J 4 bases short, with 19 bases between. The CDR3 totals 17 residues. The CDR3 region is CASSLGGSLGEFYGYTF. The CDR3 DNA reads TGTGCCAGCAGTTTAGGGGGCAGCTTGGGTGAATTCTATGGCTACACCTTC.

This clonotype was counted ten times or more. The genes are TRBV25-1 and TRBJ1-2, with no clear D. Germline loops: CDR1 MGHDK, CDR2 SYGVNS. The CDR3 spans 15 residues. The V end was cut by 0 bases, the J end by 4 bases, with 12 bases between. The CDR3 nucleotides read TGTGCCAGCAGTGAATATACCGGACTGACCTATGGCTACACCTTC. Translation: CASSEYTGLTYGYTF.

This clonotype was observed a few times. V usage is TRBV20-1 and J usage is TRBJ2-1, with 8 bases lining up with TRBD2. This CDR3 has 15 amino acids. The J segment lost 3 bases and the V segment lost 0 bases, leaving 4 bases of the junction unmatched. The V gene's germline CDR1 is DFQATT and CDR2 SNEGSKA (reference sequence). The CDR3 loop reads CSARERTSGYNEQFF. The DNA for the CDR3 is TGCAGTGCTAGAGAACGCACTAGCGGCTACAATGAGCAGTTCTTC.

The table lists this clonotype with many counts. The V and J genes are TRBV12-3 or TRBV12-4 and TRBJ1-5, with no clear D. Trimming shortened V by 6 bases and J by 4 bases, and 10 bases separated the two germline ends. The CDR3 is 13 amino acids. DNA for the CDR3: TGTGCCAGCAGCGTCCTCTATAATCAGCCCCAGCATTTT. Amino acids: CASSVLYNQPQHF.

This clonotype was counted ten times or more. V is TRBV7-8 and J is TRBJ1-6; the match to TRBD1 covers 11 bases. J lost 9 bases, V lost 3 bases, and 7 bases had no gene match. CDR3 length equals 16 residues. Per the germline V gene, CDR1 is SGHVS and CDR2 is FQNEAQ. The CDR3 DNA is TGTGCCAGCAGCTTCGCGGGACAGGGGGTCAGTTCACCCCTCCACTTT. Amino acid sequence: CASSFAGQGVSSPLHF.

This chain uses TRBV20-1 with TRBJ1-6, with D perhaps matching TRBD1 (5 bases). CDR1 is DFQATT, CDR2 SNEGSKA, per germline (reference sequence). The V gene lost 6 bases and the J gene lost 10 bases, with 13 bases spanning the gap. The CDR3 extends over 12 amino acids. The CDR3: CSATGLGSPLHF. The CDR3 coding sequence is TGCAGTGCCACGGGACTCGGCTCACCCCTCCACTTT.

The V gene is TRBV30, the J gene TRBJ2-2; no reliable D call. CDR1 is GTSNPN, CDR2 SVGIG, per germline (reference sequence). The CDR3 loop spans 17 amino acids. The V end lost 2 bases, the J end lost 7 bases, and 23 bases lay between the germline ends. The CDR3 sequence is CAWSPLTRISLSGELFF. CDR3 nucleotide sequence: TGTGCCTGGAGTCCCCTCACCCGAATATCCCTGAGCGGGGAGCTGTTTTTT.

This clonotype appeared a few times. This chain's CDR3 is CASSYSGRDDSPLHF. The CDR3 DNA is TGTGCCAGCAGTTACTCAGGCAGGGACGACTCACCCCTCCACTTT. The J gene is TRBJ1-6, the V gene TRBV6-5; D is possibly TRBD1 (5 bases). The CDR3 is made up of 15 amino acids. The germline V gene encodes CDR1 MNHEY and CDR2 SVGAGI. Trimming removed 0 bases at V and 10 bases at J, with 13 bases between.

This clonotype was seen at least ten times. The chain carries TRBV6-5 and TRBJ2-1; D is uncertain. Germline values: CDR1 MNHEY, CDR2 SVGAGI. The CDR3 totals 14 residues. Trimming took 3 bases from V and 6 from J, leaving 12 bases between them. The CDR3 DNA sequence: TGTGCCAGCAGTTATAGGTCACCCACCAATGAGCAGTTCTTC. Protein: CASSYRSPTNEQFF.

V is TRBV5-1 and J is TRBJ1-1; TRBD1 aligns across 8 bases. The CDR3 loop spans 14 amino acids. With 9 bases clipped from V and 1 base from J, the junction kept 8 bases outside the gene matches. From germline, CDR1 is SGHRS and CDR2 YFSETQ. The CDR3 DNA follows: TGCGCCACTTCACCGGACAGGGAGAACACTGAAGCTTTCTTT. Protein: CATSPDRENTEAFF.

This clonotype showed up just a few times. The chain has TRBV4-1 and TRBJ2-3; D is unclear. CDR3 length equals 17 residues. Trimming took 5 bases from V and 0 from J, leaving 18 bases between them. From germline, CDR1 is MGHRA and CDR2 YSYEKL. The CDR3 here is CASSSAAENPSTDTQYF. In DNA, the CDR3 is TGCGCCAGCAGCTCCGCCGCCGAAAACCCTAGCACAGATACGCAGTATTTT.

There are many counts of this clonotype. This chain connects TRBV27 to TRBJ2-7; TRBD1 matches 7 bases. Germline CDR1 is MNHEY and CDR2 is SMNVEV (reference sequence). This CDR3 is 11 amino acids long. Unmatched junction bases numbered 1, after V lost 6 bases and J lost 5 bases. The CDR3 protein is CASRTGHEQYF. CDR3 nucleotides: TGTGCCAGCAGGACAGGGCACGAGCAGTACTTC.

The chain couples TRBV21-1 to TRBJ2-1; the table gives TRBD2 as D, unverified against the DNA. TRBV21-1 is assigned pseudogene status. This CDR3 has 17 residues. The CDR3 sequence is CASSGLTRGGFYNEQFF. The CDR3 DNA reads TGTGCCAGCAGCGGACTGACTAGGGGGGGGTTCTACAATGAGCAGTTCTTC.

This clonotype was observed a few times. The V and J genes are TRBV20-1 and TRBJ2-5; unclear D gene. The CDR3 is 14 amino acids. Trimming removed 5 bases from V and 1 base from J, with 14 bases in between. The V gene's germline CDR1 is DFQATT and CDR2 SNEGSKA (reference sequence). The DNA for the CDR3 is TGCAGTGCTGAGCTCACGGCCAGCCAAGAGACCCAGTACTTC. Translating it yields CSAELTASQETQYF.

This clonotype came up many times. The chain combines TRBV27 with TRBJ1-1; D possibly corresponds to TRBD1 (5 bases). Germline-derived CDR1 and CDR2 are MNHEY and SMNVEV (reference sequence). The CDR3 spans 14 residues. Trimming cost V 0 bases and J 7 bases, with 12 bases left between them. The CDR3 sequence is CASSLSPGQGEAFF. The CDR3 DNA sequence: TGTGCCAGCAGTTTATCCCCGGGCCAGGGTGAAGCTTTCTTT.

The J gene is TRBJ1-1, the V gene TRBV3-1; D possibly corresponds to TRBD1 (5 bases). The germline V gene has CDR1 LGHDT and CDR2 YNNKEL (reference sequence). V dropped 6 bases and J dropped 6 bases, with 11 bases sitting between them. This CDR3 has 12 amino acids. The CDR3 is CASRSGGAEAFF. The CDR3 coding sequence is TGTGCCAGCAGGTCGGGGGGTGCTGAAGCTTTCTTT.

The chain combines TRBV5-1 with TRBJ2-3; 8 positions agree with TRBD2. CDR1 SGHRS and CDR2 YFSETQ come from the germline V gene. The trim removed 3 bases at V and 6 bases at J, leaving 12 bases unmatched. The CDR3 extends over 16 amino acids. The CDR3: CASSSERAGVPDTQYF. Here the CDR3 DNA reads TGCGCCAGCAGCTCGGAGCGAGCGGGAGTCCCCGATACGCAGTATTTT.

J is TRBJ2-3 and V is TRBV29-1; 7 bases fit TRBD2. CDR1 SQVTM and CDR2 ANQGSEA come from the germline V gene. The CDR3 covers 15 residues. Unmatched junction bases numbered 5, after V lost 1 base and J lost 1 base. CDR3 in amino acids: CSVEVGSGRTDTQYF. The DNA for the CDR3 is TGCAGCGTTGAAGTGGGTAGCGGGCGCACAGATACGCAGTATTTT.

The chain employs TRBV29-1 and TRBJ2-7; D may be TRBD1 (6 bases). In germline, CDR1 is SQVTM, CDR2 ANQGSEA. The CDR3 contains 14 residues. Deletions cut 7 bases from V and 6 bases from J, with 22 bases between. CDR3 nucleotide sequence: TGCAGCGCCCGGCCCCCACAGGGTACGGGCGAGCAGTACTTC. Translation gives CSARPPQGTGEQYF.

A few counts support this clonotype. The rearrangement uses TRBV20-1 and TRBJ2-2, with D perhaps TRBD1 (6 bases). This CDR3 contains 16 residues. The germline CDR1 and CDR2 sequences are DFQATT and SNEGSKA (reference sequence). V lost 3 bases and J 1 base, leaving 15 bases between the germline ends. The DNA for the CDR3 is TGCAGTGCTAGGGGGTGGACAGATCGGAACACCGGGGAGCTGTTTTTT. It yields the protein CSARGWTDRNTGELFF.

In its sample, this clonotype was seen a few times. CDR3 protein: CASSLATHSYEQYF. The CDR3 bases are TGTGCCAGCAGCTTAGCCACCCATTCCTACGAGCAGTACTTC. The chain links TRBV11-2 to TRBJ2-7; D gene unclear. The CDR3 runs 14 residues. Germline CDR1 SGHAT, CDR2 FQNNGV. Trimming took 1 base from V and 1 from J, leaving 8 bases between them.

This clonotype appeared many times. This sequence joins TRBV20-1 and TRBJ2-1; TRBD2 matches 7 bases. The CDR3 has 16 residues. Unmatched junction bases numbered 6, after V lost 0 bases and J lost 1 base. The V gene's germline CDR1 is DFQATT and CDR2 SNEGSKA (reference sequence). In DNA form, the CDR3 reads TGCAGTGCTAGAGATCGGGGCGGGAGATCCTACAATGAGCAGTTCTTC. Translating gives CSARDRGGRSYNEQFF.